These T cell receptor beta chains were read from a single sample in a study of T cell responses to AZD1222 COVID-19 vaccine. Method: immunoSEQ multiplex PCR; TCRdb's copy keeps in-frame clones and lacks some. The sample includes tens of thousands of clones, nearly 80% of them seen just once. The sample was peripheral blood, taken 28 days after the second AZD1222 dose. The receptors here all came from an adult who received the AZD1222 COVID-19 vaccine. The CDR3 runs from the conserved cysteine through the conserved F or W. The D gene is left open where the match is weak. Size is stated for part of the rows, as once, few or many counts, or as a class when the clone is expanded.

v_call	d_call	clone_size	j_call	cdr3_aa	cdr3_nt
TRBV2	.	.	TRBJ2-2	CASIGSGTNTGELFF	TGTGCCAGCATCGGTAGCGGAACTAACACCGGGGAGCTGTTTTTT
TRBV7-2	.	.	TRBJ2-3	CASSSRPLTDTQYF	TGTGCCAGCAGCTCCCGGCCTCTCACAGATACGCAGTATTTT
TRBV7-2	.	.	TRBJ1-1	CASSQDRNTEAFF	TGTGCCAGCAGCCAGGACAGGAACACTGAAGCTTTCTTT
TRBV6-1	.	.	TRBJ1-1	CASSDGGRYTEAFF	TGTGCCAGCAGTGACGGGGGCCGGTACACTGAAGCTTTCTTT
TRBV9	.	.	TRBJ2-6	CASSARDGYSGANVLTF	TGTGCCAGCAGCGCTCGGGACGGATACTCTGGGGCCAACGTCCTGACTTTC
TRBV2	TRBD1	.	TRBJ1-1	CASSGQGRTEAFF	TGTGCCAGCAGCGGACAGGGGAGGACTGAAGCTTTCTTT
TRBV11-2	.	.	TRBJ1-3	CASSPNRVGNTIYF	TGTGCCAGCAGCCCAAACAGGGTGGGAAACACCATATATTTT
TRBV27	.	few	TRBJ2-1	CASSFLGTAPGNEQFF	TGTGCCAGCAGTTTCCTAGGGACCGCACCCGGCAATGAGCAGTTCTTC
TRBV3-1/TRBV3-2	TRBD1	.	TRBJ1-2	CASRHATGYVYTF	TGTGCCAGCAGACACGCGACAGGGTACGTCTACACCTTC
TRBV5-1	.	.	TRBJ1-1	CASSPVTGMNTEAFF	TGCGCCAGCAGCCCCGTAACAGGGATGAACACTGAAGCTTTCTTT
TRBV10-3	TRBD1	once	TRBJ1-2	CAISETGGSSYTF	TGTGCCATCAGTGAAACAGGGGGCAGTAGCTACACCTTC
TRBV7-9	TRBD2	.	TRBJ2-3	CASSSRLEAGVSNTQYF	TGTGCCAGCAGCTCCCGCCTTGAGGCGGGGGTATCAAATACGCAGTATTTT
TRBV6-5	.	medium-sized	TRBJ2-1	CASSYNEGGEQFF	TGTGCCAGCAGTTACAATGAGGGGGGGGAGCAGTTCTTC
TRBV21-1	.	.	TRBJ1-4	CASSKACNSGGEKLFF	TGTGCCAGCAGCAAAGCGTGCAATTCGGGAGGTGAAAAACTGTTTTTT
TRBV29-1	.	.	TRBJ2-1	CSVEDLRGARNNEQFF	TGCAGCGTTGAAGATCTACGGGGGGCGAGAAACAATGAGCAGTTCTTC
TRBV19	.	.	TRBJ2-1	CASTTGLGDYNEQFF	TGTGCCAGTACCACAGGGCTAGGAGACTACAATGAGCAGTTCTTC
TRBV15	TRBD1	.	TRBJ1-4	CATSRDRQGSNEKLFF	TGTGCCACCAGCAGAGATCGACAGGGCTCTAATGAAAAACTGTTTTTT
TRBV5-5	.	.	TRBJ2-3	CASSFDGEDTQYF	TGTGCCAGCAGCTTCGACGGGGAAGATACGCAGTATTTT
TRBV6-1	.	once	TRBJ1-2	CASSETGIYGYTF	TGTGCCAGCAGTGAAACAGGGATCTATGGCTACACCTTC
TRBV5-1	.	.	TRBJ2-6	CASSLDGVSGANVLTF	TGCGCCAGCAGCTTGGATGGGGTCTCTGGGGCCAACGTCCTGACTTTC
TRBV7-2	.	few	TRBJ1-2	CASSLARPTYGYTF	TGTGCCAGCAGCTTAGCCCGGCCAACATATGGCTACACCTTC
TRBV3-1/TRBV3-2	.	.	TRBJ2-3	CASSQAGEDTQYF	TGTGCCAGCAGCCAAGCGGGGGAAGATACGCAGTATTTT
TRBV29-1	.	.	TRBJ1-1	CSGAPRGGTEAFF	TGCAGCGGGGCCCCGAGGGGAGGCACTGAAGCTTTCTTT
TRBV7-2	.	.	TRBJ1-2	CASSPVQGIYGYTF	TGTGCCAGCAGCCCCGTACAGGGCATCTATGGCTACACCTTC
TRBV11-2	.	.	TRBJ1-2	CASSPAPRRDLLTGYTF	TGTGCCAGCAGCCCAGCTCCACGCCGAGACCTACTTACTGGCTACACCTTC
TRBV4-1	.	.	TRBJ1-6	CASSQEGDNYNSPLHF	TGCGCCAGCAGCCAAGAGGGGGACAATTATAATTCACCCCTCCACTTT
TRBV28	TRBD1	.	TRBJ1-6	CASLPGQGRNSPLHF	TGTGCCAGCCTCCCAGGACAGGGGAGGAATTCACCCCTCCACTTT
TRBV5-4	.	.	TRBJ1-2	CASSLVGTGTSLNRGGYTF	TGTGCCAGCAGCTTGGTGGGTACCGGGACATCTTTAAATCGGGGTGGCTACACCTTC
TRBV3-1/TRBV3-2	.	.	TRBJ2-1	CASSLTGEQFF	TGTGCCAGCAGCCTGACAGGAGAGCAGTTCTTC
TRBV28	TRBD1	.	TRBJ1-5	CASSYGQGAYNQPQHF	TGTGCCAGCAGTTATGGACAGGGGGCTTACAATCAGCCCCAGCATTTT